These 12 T cell receptor beta chains share one sample of origin, sequenced in a study of regulatory T cells in long-lasting Graves disease (dated by TCRdb to the early 2020s). What this sample's time point label stands for: newly diagnosed GD, antithyroid drugs for less than 3 months. RNA was extracted from PBMCs in TRIzol for both TCR sequencing and RNA sequencing. Receptors were amplified or captured by multiplex PCR. These reads were obtained on an Illumina HiSeq 4000. CDR3 regions were amplified by Arm-PCR with iRepertoire HTBI primers to construct TCR beta libraries. TCRdb's own reprocessing of the public reads used fastp at Q25 and MiXCR and kept productive beta chains. Every entry covers one CDR3 protein and lists the most common genes and DNA from its rows. This sample is represented by a few hundred thousand distinct CDR3 sequences; around 15% of them were singletons. 23% of the sample is in the top ten clones.

Separately, the same data were catalogued under a study of T cells in Graves' hyperthyroidism and ophthalmopathy.

Sequences were derived from peripheral blood mononuclear cells (PBMCs), sampled at new diagnosis, from a patient treated with antithyroid drugs. The source of these receptors is a woman between 18 and 30 years old with Graves disease. Donor details come from another sample of the same person, matched by shared clones.

The V call is TRBV5-1, the J call TRBJ2-6, with D uncertain. The CDR3 totals 15 residues. The V and J ends lost 0 bases and 1 base respectively, with 5 bases between them. Germline CDR1 is SGHRS and CDR2 is YFSETQ. This chain's CDR3 is CASSLGRSGANVLTF. The CDR3, as DNA: TGCGCCAGCAGCTTGGGTAGATCTGGGGCCAACGTCCTGACTTTC.

J is TRBJ1-1 and V is TRBV5-4; 7 positions match TRBD1. The CDR3 contains 17 residues. V lost 3 bases to trimming and J lost 0 bases; unmatched junction nucleotides: 11. Germline V lookup: CDR1 SGHNT, CDR2 YYREEE (reference sequence). The CDR3 DNA reads as TGTGCCAGCAGCTCACGACAGGGTCTGGGGATGAACACTGAAGCTTTCTTT. This encodes CASSSRQGLGMNTEAFF.

This clonotype has more than one count but fewer than ten. The rearrangement joins TRBV3-1 to TRBJ2-7, with D perhaps being TRBD1 or TRBD2 (5 bases each). The ends were cut back, 4 bases at V and 3 bases at J, with 19 bases in the middle. Germline V lookup: CDR1 LGHDT, CDR2 YNNKEL (reference sequence). The CDR3 has 16 amino acids. The CDR3 coding sequence is TGTGCCAGCAGCCGAATGACCCCACTAGGGGTCTACGAGCAGTACTTC. It translates to CASSRMTPLGVYEQYF.

For the CDR3, the DNA is TGTGCCAGTACCATTTCGGGAGGGTCCTACGAGCAGTACTTC. Translated: CASTISGGSYEQYF. This chain links TRBV19 with TRBJ2-7; 8 nucleotides align to TRBD2. V dropped 7 bases and J dropped 1; count of bases not matched to a gene: 6. The CDR3 has 14 residues. Germline CDR1 reads LNHDA; CDR2 reads SQIVND (reference sequence).

This clonotype has ten or more counts. The chain carries TRBV28 and TRBJ2-7; 11 bases align to TRBD1. V was pared by 6 bases and J by 0 bases, with 7 bases of the junction left unmatched. Germline CDR1 reads MDHEN; CDR2 reads SYDVKM. The CDR3 runs 16 residues. Here the CDR3 reads CASSPAGTGGSYEQYF. CDR3 nucleotides: TGTGCCAGCAGCCCGGCCGGGACAGGGGGCTCCTACGAGCAGTACTTC.

There are many counts of this clonotype. This chain uses TRBV2 with TRBJ1-4; tentative D call: TRBD1 (5 bases). Trimming pared 7 bases from V and 7 bases from J, leaving 13 bases between. The germline gives CDR1 SNHLY, CDR2 FYNNEI. The CDR3 length is 13 residues. Written as DNA, the CDR3 is TGTGCCAGCAAGCAGGGCCGCCCTGAAAAACTGTTTTTT. Protein product: CASKQGRPEKLFF.

Ten or more counts support this clonotype. The gene calls are TRBV7-2 and TRBJ2-5; TRBD1 matches 11 bases. In germline, CDR1 is SGHTA, CDR2 FQGNSA. The CDR3 is 17 residues long. Trimming at V came to 5 bases and at J to 4 bases, leaving 12 bases not matched to a gene. The CDR3 DNA reads TGTGCCAGCAGCACGCAGGGACAGGGGGGGTTATTAGAGACCCAGTACTTC. The encoded protein is CASSTQGQGGLLETQYF.

The rearrangement joins TRBV9 to TRBJ2-1, with 12 positions matching TRBD2. V dropped 3 bases and J dropped 7; count of bases not matched to a gene: 11. CDR1 and CDR2 (germline): SGDLS, YYNGEE. CDR3 length: 17 amino acids. CDR3 protein: CASSEPKLAGGWNEQFF. For the CDR3, the DNA is TGTGCCAGCAGCGAGCCAAAACTAGCGGGAGGTTGGAATGAGCAGTTCTTC.

At least ten counts were recorded for this clonotype. In DNA form, the CDR3 reads TGTGCCAGCAGTACCCTTAGCGGGAGGCCCAATGAGCAGTTCTTC. It encodes CASSTLSGRPNEQFF. The rearrangement joins TRBV28 to TRBJ2-1, with 10 bases aligning to TRBD2. The germline V gene has CDR1 MDHEN and CDR2 SYDVKM. The CDR3 is 15 amino acids. V shed 5 bases and J 6 bases; nucleotides not matched to a gene: 7.

The chain employs TRBV27 and TRBJ1-2; D is undetermined. Germline assignment: CDR1 MNHEY and CDR2 SMNVEV (reference sequence). The CDR3 extends over 13 amino acids. V shed 3 bases and J shed 0 bases, with 5 bases lying between them. Written as DNA, the CDR3 is TGTGCCAGCAGTTTTACGGCTAACTATGGCTACACCTTC. Amino acid sequence: CASSFTANYGYTF.

This clonotype was counted many times. The chain joins TRBV28 to TRBJ1-4; unclear D gene. V lost 2 bases to trimming and J lost 7 bases, with 2 bases between them. CDR3 size: 11 residues. Germline V gene data show CDR1 as MDHEN and CDR2 as SYDVKM. Written as DNA, the CDR3 is TGTGCCAGCAGTTTACGTGAAAAACTGTTTTTT. This translates into CASSLREKLFF.

At least ten counts were recorded for this clonotype. The V gene is TRBV20-1, the J gene TRBJ2-3; D call uncertain. CDR1 and CDR2 from the germline V gene are DFQATT and SNEGSKA (reference sequence). CDR3 length: 13 amino acids. V lost 1 base, J lost 3 bases, and 8 bases lay in between. The CDR3 sequence is CSARADPTDTQYF. The CDR3 DNA sequence: TGCAGTGCTAGAGCGGACCCGACAGATACGCAGTATTTT.